This section outlines one T cell receptor (beta chain) sequence together with its context. This record belongs to a study of shared clonotypes between healthy human individuals. Study overall: A donor's plate count was three for CD4 naive and three for CD4 memory; CD8 naive had two and CD8 memory one.

The study drew all its donors from Caucasian adults living in Nashville, Tennessee. Germline V CDR1 and CDR2: LNHDA, SQIVND (reference sequence). The V segment lost 7 bases and the J segment 9 bases; nucleotides outside the gene matches: 5. The CDR3 totals 12 residues. The study ran the assay at deep level. Genomic DNA of each subset was evenly split across several immunoSEQ plates. Clones were sequenced by immunoSEQ multiplex PCR, and TCRdb holds only the in-frame ones, with some missing. The repertoire consists of some 2.1 million clones, with 95% occurring once and the leading ten covering 0.13%. The sample taken for sequencing was naive CD4+ T cells sorted from blood. Subset given: CD45RA+ positively selected. V is TRBV19 and J is TRBJ2-2, with 7 bases aligning to TRBD1. The clonotype comes from a man younger than 35 in good health. In DNA, the CDR3 is TGTGCCAGTACCAGGGACAGCCGGGAGCTGTTTTTT. Translating gives CASTRDSRELFF.